This TCR beta chain was found in a study of human T cells and chemical hapten exposure (TCRdb year 2021). For the study in its entirety: For sensitization, 2% DPC in acetone was applied to an approximately 2 cm by approximately 2 cm area of upper inner arm skin. Throughout the roughly 25-week study period, patients were also given weekly therapeutic DPC doses on the scalp. Patch testing on the upper back used Finn chambers containing 0.01% DPC, with scoring done after 6 days according to International Contact Dermatitis Research Group standards. Most of the patients in the cohort were female, and the cohort covered alopecia areata with under or over 50% scalp involvement, alopecia totalis and alopecia universalis. Libraries were pooled for sequencing, and variation in per-sample TCR yields was attributed mainly to small differences in library volumes within the pool. This study followed changes in the peripheral blood TCR repertoire in vivo during primary and secondary sensitization of alopecia patients to the hapten diphenylcyclopropenone (DPC). Blood samples were taken from patients before sensitization (week 0) and at 2, 6 and about 24 weeks after DPC sensitization. For TCR sequencing, blood came from approximately 29 alopecia patients at anywhere from one to four time points (pre-sensitization, 2, 6 and 24 weeks).

This clonotype appeared a few times. There is no known antigen for this receptor. Nothing much larger sits one base from this clone, and base qualities are not available. Germline trimming: 4 bases from V, 1 base from J; junction bases outside gene matches: 5. Sequences SQVTM (CDR1) and ANQGSEA (CDR2) are obtained from the germline V gene. Measured from the cysteine to the phenylalanine, the CDR3 is 15 residues long. Only the CDR3 region is kept as DNA, spanning 45 bases read in frame from base 1. The protocol used for the library was RACE. TCRdb records NextSeq 500 as the sequencer. Library preparation attached unique molecular identifiers to individual cDNA molecules for quantitative, reproducible TCR counting. From each blood RNA sample, both TCR alpha and TCR beta chains were sequenced. Per the source publication's procedure: Samples had a median of approximately 93,000 TCRs, with a range from roughly 23,224 to 700,000. The Decombinator software suite was used to annotate the V, J and CDR3 of the TCR reads. Every sample was subsampled to the same number of TCRs (28,000) for the PS versus PT1 abundance plots. TCRs were defined as expanded if absent before sensitization and observed at least eight times at the 2-week time point. TCRdb redid the processing of the public reads, applying fastp at Q25 and MiXCR, and retained in-frame beta chains. Each CDR3 protein gets just one entry, which takes the most common genes and DNA from the rows behind it. The V and J calls here are based on TCRdb, not the publication. Here the sample has roughly 180,000 distinct CDR3 sequences; about 22% occur a single time. The ten largest clones take up 6.7% of the sample.

Read against the paper, the sample's time point label means: patch test 1, 2 weeks after DPC sensitization. The treatment or condition label of this sample denotes: therapeutic diphenylcyclopropenone sensitization with weekly scalp DPC. At each patch-test visit, blood was drawn before the patch test was applied. To be eligible, patients had to be aged 18 to 70, diagnosed with alopecia and judged suitable for DPC therapy, while pregnant patients were excluded. Total RNA was extracted from unfractionated whole blood that had been collected in Tempus Blood RNA tubes. Overall results and qualifications from the work: Patch test score was positively correlated with the number of PT1 expanded TCRs, with significance at thresholds 8, 16 and 32 but not at 4. After repeated subsampling, changes were observed in the strength of the expansion versus patch-test correlation and in the threshold at which the correlation became significant. Because all patients had alopecia, a presumed autoimmune disease, the immune response of the patients might differ from that of healthy individuals. Compared with pre-sensitization or healthy control sets, expanded TCRs formed significantly more large CDR3 similarity clusters, which is consistent with antigen-driven responses. No change with DPC sensitization was found in the number of TCRs above 1 in 1000 frequency, and no evidence of global repertoire structure alterations was found.

The receptor was isolated from a woman aged 50 to 60 with alopecia areata. Some clones in this sample may be carry-over from other donors' samples. Rearrangement joined TRBV29-1 to TRBJ2-2, with 8 middle bases fitting TRBD2. The sample in question was whole blood, obtained in connection with sensitization to the hapten diphenylcyclopropenone (DPC). CDR3 region: CSVVSGGMNTGELFF. The base sequence is TGCAGCGTTGTGTCGGGAGGGATGAACACCGGGGAGCTGTTTTTT.